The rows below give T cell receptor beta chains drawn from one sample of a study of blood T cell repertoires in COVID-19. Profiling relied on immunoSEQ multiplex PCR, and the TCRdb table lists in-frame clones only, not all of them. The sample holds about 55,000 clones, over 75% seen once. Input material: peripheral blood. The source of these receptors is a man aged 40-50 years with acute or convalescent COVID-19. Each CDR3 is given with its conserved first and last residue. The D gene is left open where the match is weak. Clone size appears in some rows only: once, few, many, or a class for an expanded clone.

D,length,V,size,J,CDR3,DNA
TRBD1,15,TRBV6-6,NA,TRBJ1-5,CASSYIGTGSQPQHF,TGTGCCAGCAGTTACATTGGGACAGGTAGTCAGCCCCAGCATTTT
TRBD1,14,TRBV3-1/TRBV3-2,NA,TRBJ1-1,CASSHLGQGAEAFF,TGTGCCAGCAGCCACCTCGGACAGGGCGCTGAAGCTTTCTTT
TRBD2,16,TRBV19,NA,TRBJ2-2,CASSPGTSGSIGELFF,TGTGCCAGTAGTCCAGGGACTAGCGGGAGTATCGGGGAGCTGTTTTTT
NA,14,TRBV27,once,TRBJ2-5,CASSLMSGQETQYF,TGTGCCAGCAGTTTAATGTCAGGACAAGAGACCCAGTACTTC
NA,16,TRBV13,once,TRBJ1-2,CASSSRGGRLAYGYTF,TGTGCCAGCAGCTCCCGGGGGGGACGGCTGGCCTATGGCTACACCTTC
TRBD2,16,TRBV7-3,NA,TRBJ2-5,CASSLRGGLAEETQYF,TGTGCCAGCAGCTTGAGGGGAGGACTAGCGGAAGAGACCCAGTACTTC
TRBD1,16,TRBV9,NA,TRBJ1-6,CASSVSDSQGNSPLHF,TGTGCCAGCAGCGTATCCGATTCACAGGGGAATTCACCCCTCCACTTT
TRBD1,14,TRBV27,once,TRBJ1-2,CASSLKGASYGYTF,TGTGCCAGCAGTTTAAAGGGGGCGTCTTATGGCTACACCTTC
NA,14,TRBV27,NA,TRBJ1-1,CASSLSGLPPEAFF,TGTGCCAGCAGTTTATCGGGCCTACCGCCAGAAGCTTTCTTT
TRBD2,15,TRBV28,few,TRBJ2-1,CASRKPGLAGNEQFF,TGTGCCAGCAGGAAACCGGGACTAGCGGGAAATGAGCAGTTCTTC
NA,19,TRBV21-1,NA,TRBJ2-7,CASSKAKSSGSFLSYEQYF,TGTGCCAGCAGCAAAGCAAAGTCGAGCGGGAGTTTCCTCTCCTACGAGCAGTACTTC
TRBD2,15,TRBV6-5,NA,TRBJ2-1,CASTRLAGGYNEQFF,TGTGCCAGCACCCGACTAGCGGGAGGCTACAATGAGCAGTTCTTC
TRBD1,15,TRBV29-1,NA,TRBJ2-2,CSVGWGQGFTGELFF,TGCAGCGTCGGCTGGGGACAGGGGTTCACCGGGGAGCTGTTTTTT
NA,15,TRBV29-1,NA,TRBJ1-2,CSVEETTRVRHGYTF,TGCAGCGTTGAAGAGACAACCAGGGTGAGACATGGCTACACCTTC
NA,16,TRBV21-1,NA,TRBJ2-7,CATRPQRESYCYEQYF,TGTGCCACCCGGCCCCAGCGGGAGAGCTACTGCTACGAGCAGTACTTC
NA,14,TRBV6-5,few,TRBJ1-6,CASSYWQNNSPLHF,TGTGCCAGCAGTTATTGGCAGAATAATTCACCCCTCCACTTT
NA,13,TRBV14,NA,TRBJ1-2,CASSQIQTHGYTF,TGTGCCAGCAGCCAAATACAGACCCATGGCTACACCTTC
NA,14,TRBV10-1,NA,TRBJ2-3,CASSELSITDTQYF,TGCGCCAGCAGTGAACTGTCTATCACAGATACGCAGTATTTT
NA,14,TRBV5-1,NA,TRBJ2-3,CASSSRELRDTQYF,TGCGCCAGCAGCTCTAGGGAGTTGCGAGATACGCAGTATTTT
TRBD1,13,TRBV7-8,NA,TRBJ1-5,CATGQGADQPQHF,TGTGCCACCGGACAGGGGGCTGATCAGCCCCAGCATTTT
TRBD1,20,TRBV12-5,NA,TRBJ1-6,CASGSDRGPTTQPYNSPLHF,TGTGCTAGTGGGTCGGACAGGGGGCCGACGACCCAGCCCTATAATTCACCCCTCCACTTT
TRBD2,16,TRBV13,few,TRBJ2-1,CASRAQGLAGDNEQFF,TGTGCCAGCAGAGCTCAGGGACTAGCGGGAGACAATGAGCAGTTCTTC
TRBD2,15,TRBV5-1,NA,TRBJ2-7,CASSLPSGGPYEQYF,TGCGCCAGCAGCTTGCCCAGCGGGGGACCCTACGAGCAGTACTTC
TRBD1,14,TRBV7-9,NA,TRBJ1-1,CASSLTGIGTEAFF,TGTGCCAGCAGCTTGACAGGGATAGGCACTGAAGCTTTCTTT
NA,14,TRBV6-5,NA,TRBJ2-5,CASSYWALKETQYF,TGTGCCAGCAGTTACTGGGCTCTAAAAGAGACCCAGTACTTC
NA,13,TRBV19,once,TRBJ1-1,CASSATGLTEAFF,TGTGCCAGTAGTGCCACAGGGTTAACTGAAGCTTTCTTT
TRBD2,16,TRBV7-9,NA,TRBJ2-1,CASSLALAGSYNEQFF,TGTGCCAGCAGCTTAGCGCTAGCGGGAAGCTACAATGAGCAGTTCTTC
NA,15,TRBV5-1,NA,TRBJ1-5,CASSRTPSEGQPQHF,TGCGCCAGCAGCCGGACCCCGTCCGAGGGTCAGCCCCAGCATTTT
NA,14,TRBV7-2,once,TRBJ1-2,CASSPHRVNYGYTF,TGTGCCAGCAGCCCACACCGGGTTAACTATGGCTACACCTTC
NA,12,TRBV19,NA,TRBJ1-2,CASSKGLYGYTF,TGTGCCAGTAGTAAGGGACTTTATGGCTACACCTTC
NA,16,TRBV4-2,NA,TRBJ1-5,CASSQRGGDSNQPQHF,TGTGCCAGCAGCCAAAGGGGGGGGGATAGCAATCAGCCCCAGCATTTT
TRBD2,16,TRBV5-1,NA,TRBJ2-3,CASSDIVGAGADTQYF,TGCGCCAGCAGCGACATCGTTGGAGCGGGAGCAGATACGCAGTATTTT
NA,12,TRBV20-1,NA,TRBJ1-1,CSASSVNTEAFF,TGCAGTGCTAGTTCAGTGAACACTGAAGCTTTCTTT
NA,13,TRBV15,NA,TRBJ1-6,CATSTPGNSPLHF,TGTGCCACCAGCACACCAGGGAATTCACCCCTCCACTTT
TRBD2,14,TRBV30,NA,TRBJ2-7,CAYSAGTSHPQQYF,TGTGCCTACTCGGCCGGGACTAGCCACCCTCAGCAGTACTTC
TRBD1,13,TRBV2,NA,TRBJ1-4,CAGSGGTNEKLFF,TGTGCCGGATCAGGGGGAACTAATGAAAAACTGTTTTTT
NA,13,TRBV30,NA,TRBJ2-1,CAWTPPYGGEQFF,TGTGCCTGGACCCCTCCTTACGGGGGTGAGCAGTTCTTC
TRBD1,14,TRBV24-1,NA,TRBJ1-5,CATSDGQGNQPQHF,TGTGCCACCAGTGATGGACAGGGGAATCAGCCCCAGCATTTT
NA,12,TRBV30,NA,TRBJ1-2,CAWIQGHYGYTF,TGTGCCTGGATACAGGGCCACTATGGCTACACCTTC
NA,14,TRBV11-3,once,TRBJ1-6,CASSLGGIDSPLHF,TGTGCCAGCAGCTTAGGAGGGATCGATTCACCCCTCCACTTT
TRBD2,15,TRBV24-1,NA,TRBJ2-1,CATSSGSGAVREQFF,TGTGCCACCAGTAGCGGTAGCGGGGCAGTACGCGAGCAGTTCTTC
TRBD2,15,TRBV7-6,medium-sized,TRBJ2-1,CASSLTREGPNEQFF,TGTGCCAGCAGCTTAACGAGGGAGGGCCCGAATGAGCAGTTCTTC